One sample yielded the 21 T cell receptor beta chains listed below, sequenced in a study of identical twins. From the 5' RACE reads, TCRdb called clonotypes with MiXCR, one entry per CDR3 protein. The table records about 430,000 distinct CDR3 sequences, 18% of them present only once. Sequences were obtained from naive T cells sorted from blood. The receptor set was obtained from a man over 45 in good health.

This sequence joins TRBV12-3 or TRBV12-4 and TRBJ2-5; D possibly corresponds to TRBD1 (6 bases). The CDR3 consists of 14 residues. Trimming pared 5 bases from V and 5 bases from J, leaving 15 bases between. CDR3: CASSLIRGFETQYF. In DNA form, the CDR3 reads TGTGCCAGCAGTCTCATCAGGGGTTTTGAGACCCAGTACTTC.

This clonotype was seen at least ten times. The gene calls are TRBV9 and TRBJ2-6, with D unresolved. The CDR3 has 18 residues. Germline-derived CDR1 and CDR2 are SGDLS and YYNGEE. V was pared by 0 bases and J by 2 bases, with 15 bases between. Written as DNA, the CDR3 is TGTGCCAGCAGCGTAGGGGCAGGAAGATTAACTGGGGCCAACGTCCTGACTTTC. This codes for CASSVGAGRLTGANVLTF. The entire variable domain, with the rest obtained from reference TRBV9 and TRBJ2-6, is as follows: DSGVTQTPKHLITATGQRVTLRCSPRSGDLSVYWYQQSLDQGLQFLIQYYNGEERAKGNILERFSAQQFPDLHSELNLSSLELGDSALYFCASSVGAGRLTGANVLTFGAGSRLTVL.

This clonotype was observed a few times. The chain links TRBV4-2 to TRBJ2-2; 12 bases fit TRBD2. Germline V gene lookup returns CDR1 LGHNA and CDR2 YNFKEQ. The CDR3 sequence is 17 residues long. V dropped 0 bases and J dropped 7; count of bases not matched to a gene: 6. In nucleotides, the CDR3 is TGTGCCAGCAGCCAAGATTCCCTAGCGGGGGGGTTCGGGGAGCTGTTTTTT. Protein product: CASSQDSLAGGFGELFF.

This clonotype appeared many times. V and J are TRBV10-2 and TRBJ2-3; the D gene is possibly TRBD2 (6 bases). V was cut by 2 bases and J by 3 bases, with 9 bases left in between. The CDR3 spans 14 residues. Germline-derived CDR1 and CDR2 are WSHSY and SAAADI. CDR3 coding DNA: TGCGCCAGCAGTGAGGGAGGGGATACAGATACGCAGTATTTT. Its translation is CASSEGGDTDTQYF.

This rearrangement joins TRBV29-1 to TRBJ2-7; no definite D call. The V end lost 6 bases, the J end lost 9 bases, and 24 bases lay between the germline ends. Looked up from germline, CDR1 is SQVTM and CDR2 is ANQGSEA. The CDR3 sequence is 14 residues long. CDR3 residues: CSVGYTESYEGQYF. In DNA form, the CDR3 reads TGCAGCGTCGGATATACGGAGAGTTACGAAGGGCAGTACTTC.

This clonotype was seen ten or more times. The chain recombines TRBV4-3 with TRBJ2-2; 7 bases align to TRBD1. V shed 2 bases and J 3 bases; nucleotides not matched to a gene: 6. The length of the CDR3 is 16 residues. Germline lookup yields CDR1 LGHNA and CDR2 YSLEER. CDR3: CASSQHRGGDTGELFF. DNA of the CDR3: TGCGCCAGCAGCCAACACAGAGGGGGCGACACCGGGGAGCTGTTTTTT.

The sample holds many counts of this clonotype. The chain joins TRBV24-1 to TRBJ2-5, with 7 bases that match TRBD1. V trimming: 4 bases; J trimming: 4 bases; junction bases outside the gene matches: 5. Germline V CDR1 and CDR2: KGHDR, SFDVKD. The CDR3 spans 14 residues. Here the CDR3 reads CATSDPGTAETQYF. In DNA, the CDR3 is TGTGCCACCAGTGACCCCGGGACAGCAGAGACCCAGTACTTC.

The CDR3 DNA sequence: TGTGCCTGGAGGTGGGAACGGAACGAGCAGTACTTC. It specifies CAWRWERNEQYF. The rearrangement uses TRBV30 and TRBJ2-7; D not certain. Trimming removed 3 bases from V and 5 bases from J, with 11 bases in between. From germline, CDR1 is GTSNPN and CDR2 SVGIG (reference sequence). This CDR3 comprises 12 residues.

This clonotype occurred many times. The rearrangement joins TRBV4-3 to TRBJ2-7; possibly TRBD1 or TRBD2 for D (5 bases each). V lost 0 bases and J 0 bases, leaving 12 bases between the germline ends. Germline CDR1 and CDR2: LGHNA and YSLEER. CDR3 length: 16 residues. CDR3 in DNA: TGCGCCAGCAGCCAAGATTGGGGGTCGGGCTCCTACGAGCAGTACTTC. It encodes CASSQDWGSGSYEQYF.

The chain recombines TRBV27 with TRBJ2-7; TRBD1 or TRBD2 may be the D gene (5 bases each). With 3 bases removed from V and 2 bases from J, the gap between germline ends came to 20 bases. The CDR3 sequence is 17 residues long. Per the germline V gene, CDR1 is MNHEY and CDR2 is SMNVEV (reference sequence). For the CDR3, the DNA is TGTGCCAGCAGTTTGTTGGGTTTCGGGACGGGTCCCTACGAGCAGTACTTC. As protein: CASSLLGFGTGPYEQYF.

CDR3 region: CASSSRLGDNLYNEQFF. Written as DNA, the CDR3 is TGCGCCAGCAGCTCGCGATTGGGGGATAATCTCTACAATGAGCAGTTCTTC. This sequence joins TRBV5-1 and TRBJ2-1; D may match TRBD1 or TRBD2 (5 bases each). The ends were cut back, 3 bases at V and 3 bases at J, with 19 bases in the middle. CDR3 size: 17 residues. From germline, CDR1 is SGHRS and CDR2 YFSETQ.

This rearrangement joins TRBV12-3 or TRBV12-4 to TRBJ2-3, with 7 nucleotides matching TRBD2. With V trimmed by 10 bases and J by 1 base, 8 bases remained unmatched. The CDR3 length is 14 residues. CDR3 coding DNA: TGTGCCACCAGACTAGCCCTAGGCACAGATACGCAGTATTTT. Translated: CATRLALGTDTQYF.

This clonotype showed up just a few times. The chain is built from TRBV21-1 and TRBJ2-7. TRBV21-1 is a known pseudogene. The CDR3 extends over 14 amino acids. CDR3 coding DNA: TGTGCCAGCAGCAAGGGGTCACGCTTCTACGAGCAGTACTTC. Protein product: CASSKGSRFYEQYF.

V gene TRBV29-1 combines with J gene TRBJ1-2; 7 bases are a match to TRBD1. Germline CDR1 reads SQVTM; CDR2 reads ANQGSEA. J lost 4 bases, V lost 1 base, and 3 bases had no gene match. This CDR3 is built from 13 residues. CDR3 region: CSVEVGQPYGYTF. For the CDR3, the DNA is TGCAGCGTTGAAGTGGGACAGCCCTATGGCTACACCTTC.

The genes are TRBV9 and TRBJ2-7; 8 positions agree with TRBD1. The CDR3 has 15 residues. Germline V CDR1 and CDR2: SGDLS, YYNGEE. V lost 0 bases to trimming and J lost 3 bases; unmatched junction nucleotides: 5. CDR3 amino acids: CASSVDRTGSYEQYF. In nucleotides, the CDR3 is TGTGCCAGCAGCGTAGACCGGACAGGGAGCTACGAGCAGTACTTC.

This rearrangement joins TRBV6-1 to TRBJ2-5, with 13 nucleotides matching TRBD2. CDR3 length: 16 amino acids. Germline V gene sequence: CDR1 MNHNS, CDR2 SASEGT. With V trimmed by 5 bases and J by 10 bases, 13 bases remained unmatched. CDR3 sequence (DNA): TGTGCCAGCAGTCCCCTAGGGACTAGCGGGACGAGAGACCAGTACTTC. As protein: CASSPLGTSGTRDQYF.

The chain couples TRBV13 to TRBJ2-1, with 7 bases that match TRBD1. V shed 5 bases, J shed 9 bases, and the junction held 13 bases outside the gene matches. The CDR3 runs to 15 residues. Germline CDR1 and CDR2: PRHDT and FYEKMQ (reference sequence). The CDR3: CASSPSQTGFSEQFF. The CDR3 DNA follows: TGTGCCAGCAGCCCTTCCCAGACAGGGTTCTCTGAGCAGTTCTTC.

This clonotype was counted at least ten times. The V call is TRBV29-1, the J call TRBJ2-5; possible D gene TRBD1, 5 bases. The CDR3 spans 13 residues. With 7 bases removed from V and 2 bases from J, the gap between germline ends came to 14 bases. Germline V gene lookup returns CDR1 SQVTM and CDR2 ANQGSEA. The CDR3 bases are TGCAGCGCCCGACAGATCCTTCAAGAGACCCAGTACTTC. Amino acid sequence: CSARQILQETQYF.

J is TRBJ1-5 and V is TRBV28, with 10 bases matching TRBD1. Losses at the gene ends were 4 bases for V and 6 bases for J; bases not matched to a gene: 3. The CDR3 spans 14 residues. Per germline, CDR1 MDHEN and CDR2 SYDVKM. As DNA, the CDR3 is TGTGCCAGCAGTTCGGGACAGGGGACTCAGCCCCAGCATTTT. This translates into CASSSGQGTQPQHF. The full variable domain, in which reference TRBV28 and TRBJ1-5 provide the parts outside the CDR3, is DVKVTQSSRYLVKRTGEKVFLECVQDMDHENMFWYRQDPGLGLRLIYFSYDVKMKEKGDIPEGYSVSREKKERFSLILESASTNQTSMYLCASSSGQGTQPQHFGDGTRLSIL.

The chain recombines TRBV6-2 or TRBV6-3 with TRBJ2-7; weak D call: TRBD1 (6 bases). Deletions cut 6 bases from V and 3 bases from J, with 12 bases between. The CDR3 length is 13 residues. Germline values: CDR1 MNHEY, CDR2 SVGEGT. CDR3 loop: CASRRRQDYEQYF. DNA of the CDR3: TGTGCCAGCAGACGACGACAGGACTACGAGCAGTACTTC.

The chain recombines TRBV6-1 with TRBJ2-7, with 12 bases aligning to TRBD1. V dropped 2 bases and J dropped 6; count of bases not matched to a gene: 5. The CDR3 spans 15 residues. Germline assignment: CDR1 MNHNS and CDR2 SASEGT. The CDR3 DNA follows: TGTGCCAGCAGTGAACTGGGACAGGGGGCACCCGAGCAGTACTTC. Protein product: CASSELGQGAPEQYF.